The TCR beta chain described here comes from a study of cytomegalovirus exposure and HLA in healthy donors. Study in general: Early release data held roughly 90 million unique TCRs from HLA-typed donors. Whole-study results and caveats: For most TCR beta V segments, an earlier analysis put the productive rate at about 87% or about 30% of the time. Specificity of three CMV-associated chains for CMV antigens was verified in vitro.

Germline loops: CDR1 WNHNN, CDR2 SYGVQD (reference sequence). The CDR3 extends over 14 amino acids. V shed 6 bases and J shed 3 bases, with 14 bases lying between them. Primers included in the PCR were 60 Vbeta and 13 Jbeta primers. Using immunoSEQ multiplex PCR, the repertoire was profiled, and TCRdb retains in-frame clones only, with some absent. The data contain 110,000 to 150,000 clones, around 70% of them seen just once; the ten biggest clones take up 2.1%. This clone has just a few counts. Antigen: not known. The chain has TRBV10-1 and TRBJ2-5; D is possibly TRBD1 (5 bases). Material for sequencing was PBMCs. This receptor was taken from a woman aged 55 to 70 in good health and CMV-seropositive. In DNA form, the CDR3 reads TGCGCCAGCAGCCGTGACAGTCAAGAAGAGACCCAGTACTTC. Protein: CASSRDSQEETQYF.